This T cell receptor beta chain stems from a study of T-cell reconstitution after alpha-beta-depleted transplantation in children. In this sample, this clonotype turned up many times. This sample's TCRbeta library carried unique molecular identifier barcodes. TCRdb re-analysed the PCR reads in MiXCR, keeping a single row per CDR3 protein. Of 250,000 to 350,000 distinct CDR3 sequences listed, 9.9% are singletons. J gave up 4 bases and V 7 bases, and 8 bases lay outside the gene matches. Looked up from germline, CDR1 is SNHLY and CDR2 is FYNNEI. The CDR3 runs 15 residues. This chain uses TRBV2 with TRBJ2-7, with 12 bases lining up with TRBD2. The sequence was collected from a human donor who donated a stem cell graft to a child with SCID. Material: PBMCs from the stem cell graft donor, obtained from the stem cell graft. CDR3 loop: CASTLAGGFQYEQYF. The CDR3 DNA reads TGTGCCAGCACACTAGCGGGGGGTTTCCAGTACGAGCAGTACTTC.